The source of this TCR beta chain is a study of a mutant IDH1 vaccine in newly diagnosed glioma. Study information: Treated patients showed a male proportion of approximately 62%, a female proportion of about 40%, and a mean age of 40.4 years.

Assay: immunoSEQ multiplex PCR; the TCRdb copy retains only in-frame clones and omits some. The sample lists fewer than 50,000 clones; roughly 90% were seen once. The time point denotes: baseline, week 1 (first vaccination visit). Treatment of the sample: pre-vaccination baseline after standard-of-care therapy. The CDR3 has 15 amino acids. V dropped 5 bases and J dropped 5 bases, with 21 bases sitting between them. CDR1 is SQVTM and CDR2 is ANQGSEA in the germline V gene. The material was PBMCs, obtained from a glioma patient treated with radiotherapy, temozolomide or both. The chain joins TRBV29-1 to TRBJ1-2; D is perhaps TRBD1 (6 bases). The clonotype was recovered from a man younger than 30 with glioma. DNA of the CDR3: TGCAGCGTTCTCGGGGAGACGGGGGGCATATATGGCTACACCTTC. Its translation: CSVLGETGGIYGYTF.